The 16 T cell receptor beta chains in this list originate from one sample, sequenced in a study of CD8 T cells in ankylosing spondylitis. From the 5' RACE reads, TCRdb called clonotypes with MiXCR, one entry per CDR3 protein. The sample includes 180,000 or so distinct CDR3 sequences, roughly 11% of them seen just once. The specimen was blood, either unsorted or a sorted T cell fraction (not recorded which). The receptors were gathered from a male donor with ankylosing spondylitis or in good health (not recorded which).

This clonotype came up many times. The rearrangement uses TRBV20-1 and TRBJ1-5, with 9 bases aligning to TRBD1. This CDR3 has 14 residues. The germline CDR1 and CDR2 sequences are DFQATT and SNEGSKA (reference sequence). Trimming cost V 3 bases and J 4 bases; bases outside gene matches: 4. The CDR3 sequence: CSASQGTGNQPQHF. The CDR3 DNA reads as TGCAGTGCTAGCCAAGGGACAGGGAATCAGCCCCAGCATTTT.

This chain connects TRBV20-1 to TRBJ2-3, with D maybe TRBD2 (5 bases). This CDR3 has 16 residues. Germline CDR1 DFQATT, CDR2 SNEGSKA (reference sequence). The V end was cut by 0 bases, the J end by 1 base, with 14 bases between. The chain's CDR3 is CSARERLTSRTDTQYF. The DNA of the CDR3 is TGCAGTGCTAGAGAGAGACTAACCTCTCGCACAGATACGCAGTATTTT.

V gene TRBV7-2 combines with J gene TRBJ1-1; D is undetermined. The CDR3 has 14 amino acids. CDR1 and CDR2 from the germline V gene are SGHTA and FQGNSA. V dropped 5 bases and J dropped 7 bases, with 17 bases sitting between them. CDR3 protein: CASSQEGRRSEAFF. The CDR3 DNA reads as TGTGCCAGCAGCCAAGAGGGTCGGCGTAGTGAAGCTTTCTTT.

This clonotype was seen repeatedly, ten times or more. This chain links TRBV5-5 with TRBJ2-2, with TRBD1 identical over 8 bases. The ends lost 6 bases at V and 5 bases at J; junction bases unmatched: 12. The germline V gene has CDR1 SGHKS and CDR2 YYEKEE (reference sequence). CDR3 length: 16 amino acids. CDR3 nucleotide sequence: TGTGCCAGCATTCGCTTCTTCAGGGGGCAGACCGGGGAGCTGTTTTTT. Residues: CASIRFFRGQTGELFF.

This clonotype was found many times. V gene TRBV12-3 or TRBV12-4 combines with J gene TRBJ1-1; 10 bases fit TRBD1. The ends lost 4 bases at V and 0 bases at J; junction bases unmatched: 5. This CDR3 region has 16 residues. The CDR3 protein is CASSYPGQGMNTEAFF. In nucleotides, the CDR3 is TGTGCCAGCAGTTACCCGGGACAGGGGATGAACACTGAAGCTTTCTTT.

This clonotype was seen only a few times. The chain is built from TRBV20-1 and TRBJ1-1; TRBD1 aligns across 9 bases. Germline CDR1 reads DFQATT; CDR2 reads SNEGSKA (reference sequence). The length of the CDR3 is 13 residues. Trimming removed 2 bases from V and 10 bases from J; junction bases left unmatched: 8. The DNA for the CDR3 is TGCAGTGCTAGACGTGGGACAGGGCTTGTAGCTTTCTTT. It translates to CSARRGTGLVAFF.

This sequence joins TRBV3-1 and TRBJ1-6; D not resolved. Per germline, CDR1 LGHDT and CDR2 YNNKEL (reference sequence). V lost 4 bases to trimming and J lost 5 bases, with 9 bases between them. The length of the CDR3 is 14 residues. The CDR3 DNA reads TGTGCCAGCAGCCCGGGAATTAATAATTCACCCCTCCACTTT. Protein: CASSPGINNSPLHF.

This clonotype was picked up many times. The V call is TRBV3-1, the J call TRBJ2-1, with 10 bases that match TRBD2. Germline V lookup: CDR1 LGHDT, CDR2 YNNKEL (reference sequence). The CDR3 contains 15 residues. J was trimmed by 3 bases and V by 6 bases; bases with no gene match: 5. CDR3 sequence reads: CASSHGLADYNEQFF. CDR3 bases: TGTGCCAGCAGTCATGGACTAGCGGACTACAATGAGCAGTTCTTC.

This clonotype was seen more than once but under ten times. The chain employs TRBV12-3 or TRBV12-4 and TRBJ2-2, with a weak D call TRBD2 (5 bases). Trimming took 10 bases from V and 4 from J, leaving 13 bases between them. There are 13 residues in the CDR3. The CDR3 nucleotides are TGTGCCATCAGGCGCGGAGGCACCGGGGAGCTGTTTTTT. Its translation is CAIRRGGTGELFF.

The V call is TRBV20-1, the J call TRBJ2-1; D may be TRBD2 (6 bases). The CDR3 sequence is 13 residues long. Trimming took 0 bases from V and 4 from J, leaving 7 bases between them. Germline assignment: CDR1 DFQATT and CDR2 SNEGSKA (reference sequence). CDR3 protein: CSARDGGYNEQFF. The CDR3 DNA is TGCAGTGCTAGAGATGGGGGGTACAATGAGCAGTTCTTC.

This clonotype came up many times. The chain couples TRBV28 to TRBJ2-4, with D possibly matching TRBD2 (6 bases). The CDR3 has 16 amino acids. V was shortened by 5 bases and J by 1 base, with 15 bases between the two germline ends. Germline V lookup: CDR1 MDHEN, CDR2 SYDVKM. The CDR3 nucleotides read TGTGCCAGCAGTCCTTTCGGGAGTGGGGCCAAAAACATTCAGTACTTC. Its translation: CASSPFGSGAKNIQYF.

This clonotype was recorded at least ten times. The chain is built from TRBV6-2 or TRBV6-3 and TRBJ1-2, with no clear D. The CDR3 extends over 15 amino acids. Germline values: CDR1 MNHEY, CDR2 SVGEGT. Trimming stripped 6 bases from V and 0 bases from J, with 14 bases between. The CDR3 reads CASRSGLLSNYGYTF. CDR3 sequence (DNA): TGTGCCAGCAGATCGGGCCTCCTGTCTAACTATGGCTACACCTTC.

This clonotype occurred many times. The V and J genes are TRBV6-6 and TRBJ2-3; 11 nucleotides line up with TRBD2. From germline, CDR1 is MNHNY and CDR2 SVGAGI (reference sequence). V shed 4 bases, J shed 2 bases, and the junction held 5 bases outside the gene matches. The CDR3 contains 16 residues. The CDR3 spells CASSFGLAGYTDTQYF. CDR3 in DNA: TGTGCCAGCAGTTTCGGACTAGCGGGTTACACAGATACGCAGTATTTT.

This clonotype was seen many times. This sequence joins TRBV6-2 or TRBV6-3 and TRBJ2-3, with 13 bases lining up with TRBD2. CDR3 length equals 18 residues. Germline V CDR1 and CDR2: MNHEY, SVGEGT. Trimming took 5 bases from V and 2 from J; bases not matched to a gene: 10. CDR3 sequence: CASSPPGLAGRDTDTQYF. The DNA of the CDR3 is TGTGCCAGCAGTCCTCCGGGACTAGCGGGGAGGGACACAGATACGCAGTATTTT.

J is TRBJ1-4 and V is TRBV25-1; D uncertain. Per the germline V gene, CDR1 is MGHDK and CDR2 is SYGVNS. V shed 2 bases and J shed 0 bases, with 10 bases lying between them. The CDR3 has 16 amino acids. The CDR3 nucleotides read TGTGCCAGCAGTGAAGTCTCTGAGGCAACTAATGAAAAACTGTTTTTT. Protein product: CASSEVSEATNEKLFF.

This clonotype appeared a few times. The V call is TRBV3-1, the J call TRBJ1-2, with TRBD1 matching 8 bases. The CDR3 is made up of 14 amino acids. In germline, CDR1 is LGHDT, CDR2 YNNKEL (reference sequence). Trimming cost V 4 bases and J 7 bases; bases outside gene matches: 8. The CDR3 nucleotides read TGTGCCAGCAGCCCACGACAGGGGCCGAGTGGCTACACCTTC. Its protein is CASSPRQGPSGYTF.